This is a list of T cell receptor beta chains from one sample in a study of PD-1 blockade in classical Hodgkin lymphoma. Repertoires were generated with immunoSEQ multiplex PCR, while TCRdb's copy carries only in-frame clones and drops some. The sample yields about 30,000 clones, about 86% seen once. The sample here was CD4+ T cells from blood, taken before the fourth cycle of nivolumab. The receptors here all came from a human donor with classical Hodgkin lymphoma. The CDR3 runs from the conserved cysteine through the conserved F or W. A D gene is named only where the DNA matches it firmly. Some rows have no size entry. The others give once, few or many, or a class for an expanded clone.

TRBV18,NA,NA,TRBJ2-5,CASSRPRDWKETQYF
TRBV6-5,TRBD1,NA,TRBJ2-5,CASSDRGEETQYF
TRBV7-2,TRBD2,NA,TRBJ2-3,CASSPRTSGDTQYF
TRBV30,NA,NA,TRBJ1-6,CAWSTSYNSPLHF
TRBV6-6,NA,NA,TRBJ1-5,CASSYSGGDVQPQHF
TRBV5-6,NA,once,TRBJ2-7,CASSLDYASSYEQYF
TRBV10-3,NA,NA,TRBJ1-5,CAISAGDNNQPQHF
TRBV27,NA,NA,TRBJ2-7,CASSLLGRTYEQYF
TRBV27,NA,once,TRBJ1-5,CASSLGLRGDQPQHF
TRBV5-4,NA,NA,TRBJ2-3,CASSFHTQAQYF
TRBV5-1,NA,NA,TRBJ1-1,CASSLEQGTEAFF
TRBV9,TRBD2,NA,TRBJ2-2,CASSVLSGGGELFF
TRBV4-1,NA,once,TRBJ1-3,CASSRDSPSGNTIYF
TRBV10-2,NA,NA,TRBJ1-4,CASSYDVTNEKLFF
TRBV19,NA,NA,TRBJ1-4,CASSIWVNNEKLFF
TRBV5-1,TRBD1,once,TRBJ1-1,CASSKWTGQEFTKAFF
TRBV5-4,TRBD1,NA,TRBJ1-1,CASGTDRDRALNTEAFF
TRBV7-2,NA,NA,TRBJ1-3,CASSFSGNTIYF
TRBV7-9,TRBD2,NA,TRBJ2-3,CASRARRGGHTDTQYF
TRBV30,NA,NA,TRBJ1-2,CAWSGFNYGYTF
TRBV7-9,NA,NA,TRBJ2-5,CASSLDWGGTQYF
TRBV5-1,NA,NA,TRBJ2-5,CASSERGGLLQETQYF
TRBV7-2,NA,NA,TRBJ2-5,CASSLSGLQETQYF
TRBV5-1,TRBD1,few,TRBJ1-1,CASSWSTGMNTEAFF
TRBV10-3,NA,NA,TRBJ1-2,CAISEDPSNYGYTF
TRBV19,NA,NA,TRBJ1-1,CASSLQTRLTEAFF
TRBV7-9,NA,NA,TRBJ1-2,CASRPFTGSGYGYTF
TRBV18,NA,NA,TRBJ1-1,CASSPPMTGGRMNTEAFF
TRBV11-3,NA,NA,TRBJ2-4,CASSLGGQRPSIQYF
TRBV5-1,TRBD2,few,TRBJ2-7,CASSPPRGGPYEQYF
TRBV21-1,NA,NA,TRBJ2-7,CASKFRQGRPLEQYF
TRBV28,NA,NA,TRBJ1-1,CASSLGGASLNTEAFF
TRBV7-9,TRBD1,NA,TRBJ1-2,CASSLASGGDGYTF
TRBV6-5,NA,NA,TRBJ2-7,CASSSGPLGEQYF
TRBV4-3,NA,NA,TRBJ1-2,CASSQDPGGNGYTF
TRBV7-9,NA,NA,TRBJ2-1,CASSLINQDEQFF
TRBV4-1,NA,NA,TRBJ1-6,CASSQQDDLGNSPLHF
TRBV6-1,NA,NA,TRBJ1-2,CASSSARGMVGYTF
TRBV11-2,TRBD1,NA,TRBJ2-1,CASSPKPGQGVIGEQFF
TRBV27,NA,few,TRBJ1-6,CASSFGFYNSPLHF
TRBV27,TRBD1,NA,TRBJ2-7,CASSLPGQGWEQYF
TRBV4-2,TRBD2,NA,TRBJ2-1,CASSQETSGGSNEQFF